This T cell receptor beta chain is from a study of T cells after yellow fever vaccination. On the study more broadly: SMART-Seq v4 Ultra Low Input handled preparation of low-cell-number fractions. General study results and limits: At around 96% for CD4 and approximately 88% for CD8, most primary-vaccination clones showed up again after the booster. CD4 and CD8 compartments shared a small share of clonotypes.

Each CDR3 protein gets one entry after TCRdb re-called the 5' RACE reads with MiXCR. This table has about 300,000 distinct CDR3 sequences, approximately 8% appearing once. Only a few counts were recorded for this clonotype. Its target is not known. CDR3 length: 15 amino acids. In germline, CDR1 is SGDLS, CDR2 YYNGEE. V was pared by 2 bases and J by 8 bases, with 4 bases of the junction left unmatched. The sample was CD4+ T cells sorted from PBMCs, taken 5 days after the yellow fever booster vaccination. The rearrangement uses TRBV9 and TRBJ1-6; the match to TRBD1 covers 10 bases. The receptor was isolated from a man in his late teens or twenties who received the YFV17D yellow fever vaccine. The CDR3 bases are TGTGCCAGCAGCGTCGGGACAGGGGCTTATTCACCCCTCCACTTT. Translating it yields CASSVGTGAYSPLHF. Based on the CDR3 plus reference TRBV9 and TRBJ1-6, the full variable domain is DSGVTQTPKHLITATGQRVTLRCSPRSGDLSVYWYQQSLDQGLQFLIQYYNGEERAKGNILERFSAQQFPDLHSELNLSSLELGDSALYFCASSVGTGAYSPLHFGNGTRLTVT.